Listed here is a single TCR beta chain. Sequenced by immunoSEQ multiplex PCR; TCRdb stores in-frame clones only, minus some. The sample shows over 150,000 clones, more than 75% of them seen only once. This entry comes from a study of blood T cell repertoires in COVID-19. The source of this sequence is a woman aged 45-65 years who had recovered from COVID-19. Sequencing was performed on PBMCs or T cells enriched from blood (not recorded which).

In DNA, the CDR3 is TGTGCCAGCAGCCGGGACAGGGCAAAAGGAAACACCATATATTTT. It encodes CASSRDRAKGNTIYF. The rearrangement joins TRBV3-1 (or the pseudogene TRBV3-2) to TRBJ1-3; the match to TRBD1 covers 9 bases. Germline values: CDR1 LGHDT, CDR2 YNNKEL (reference sequence). The CDR3 covers 15 residues. Trimming at V came to 4 bases and at J to 4 bases, leaving 5 bases not matched to a gene.